This T cell receptor (beta chain) was sequenced during a study of CD8 T cells in Susac syndrome. The wider study: The Susac syndrome patients were therapy-naive, on corticosteroids, or on intravenous immunoglobulin alone at blood draw.

Whole-study results and caveats: By the study's own acknowledgment, its TCR sequencing and HLA analysis included relatively few individuals. In total CD8+ repertoires, 15 to 20 Susac-specific public clones were detected, and CD8+ TEMRA repertoires contained five or six.

Remarks on this clonotype: Its antigen is currently unknown.

Trimming removed 0 bases from V and 7 bases from J, with 15 bases in between. This CDR3 region has 15 residues. CDR1 is MGHRA and CDR2 is YSYEKL in the germline V gene. Reverse transcription of about 0.45 to 1 ug RNA was performed with random hexamers. MiXCR, applied by TCRdb to the immunoSEQ multiplex PCR reads, yields one record per CDR3 protein. The table has about 130,000 distinct CDR3 sequences, 95% seen once. Input material: CD8+ T cells from PBMCs. This chain connects TRBV4-1 to TRBJ2-5; possibly TRBD2 for D (6 bases). The TCR comes from a human donor with Susac syndrome. Written as DNA, the CDR3 is TGCGCCAGCAGCCAAGATCTGGGGGGACGGACGACCCAGTACTTC. Translation: CASSQDLGGRTTQYF.